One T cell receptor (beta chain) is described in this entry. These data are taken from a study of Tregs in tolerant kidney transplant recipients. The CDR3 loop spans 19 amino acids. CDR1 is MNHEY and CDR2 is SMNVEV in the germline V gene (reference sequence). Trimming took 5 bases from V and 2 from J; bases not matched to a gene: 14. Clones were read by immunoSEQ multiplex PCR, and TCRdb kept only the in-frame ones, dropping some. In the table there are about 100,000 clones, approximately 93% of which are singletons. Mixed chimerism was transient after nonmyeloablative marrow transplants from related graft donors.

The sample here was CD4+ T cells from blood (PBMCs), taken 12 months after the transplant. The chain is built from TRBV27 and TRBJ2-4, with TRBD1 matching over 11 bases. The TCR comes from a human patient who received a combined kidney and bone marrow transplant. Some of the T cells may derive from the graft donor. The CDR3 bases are TGTGCCAGCAGTACTACGGACAGGGGGCAAACGGGGACCAAAAACATTCAGTACTTC. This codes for CASSTTDRGQTGTKNIQYF.